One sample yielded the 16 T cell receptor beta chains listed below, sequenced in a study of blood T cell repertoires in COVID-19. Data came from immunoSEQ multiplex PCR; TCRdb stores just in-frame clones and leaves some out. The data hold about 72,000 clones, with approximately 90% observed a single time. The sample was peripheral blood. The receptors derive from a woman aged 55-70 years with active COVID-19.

CDR3 residues: CAWRGGDRGTSPLHF. In DNA, the CDR3 is TGTGCCTGGAGGGGTGGAGACAGGGGAACCTCACCCCTCCACTTT. The J gene is TRBJ1-6, the V gene TRBV30, with 8 bases fitting TRBD1. The CDR3 runs to 15 residues. The germline V gene has CDR1 GTSNPN and CDR2 SVGIG (reference sequence). J was trimmed by 10 bases and V by 3 bases; bases with no gene match: 11.

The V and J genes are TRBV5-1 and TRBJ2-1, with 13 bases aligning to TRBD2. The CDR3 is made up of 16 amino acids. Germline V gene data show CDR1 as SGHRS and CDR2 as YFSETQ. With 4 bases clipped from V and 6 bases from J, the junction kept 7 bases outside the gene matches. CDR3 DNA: TGCGCCAGCAGCGGGACTAGCGGGATGCTTGGCAATGAGCAGTTCTTC. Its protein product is CASSGTSGMLGNEQFF.

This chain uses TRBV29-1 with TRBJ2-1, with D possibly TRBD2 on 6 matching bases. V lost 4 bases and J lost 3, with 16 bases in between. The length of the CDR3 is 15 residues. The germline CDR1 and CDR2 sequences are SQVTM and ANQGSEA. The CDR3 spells CSVGVSGGDYNEQFF. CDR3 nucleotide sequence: TGCAGCGTTGGGGTTAGCGGAGGGGACTACAATGAGCAGTTCTTC.

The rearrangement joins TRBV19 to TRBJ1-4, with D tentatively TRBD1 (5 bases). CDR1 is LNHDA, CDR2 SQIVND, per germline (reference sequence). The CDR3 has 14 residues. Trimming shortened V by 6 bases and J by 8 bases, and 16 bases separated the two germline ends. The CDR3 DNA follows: TGTGCCAGTAGATCTCCGGGCAGGGTCGAAAAACTGTTTTTT. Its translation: CASRSPGRVEKLFF.

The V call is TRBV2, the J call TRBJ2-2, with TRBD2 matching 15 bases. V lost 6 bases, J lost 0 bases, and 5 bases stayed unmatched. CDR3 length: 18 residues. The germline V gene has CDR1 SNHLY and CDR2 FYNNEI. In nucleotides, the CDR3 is TGTGCCAGCAGGCGGACTAGCGGGAGGGCCGCGAACACCGGGGAGCTGTTTTTT. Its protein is CASRRTSGRAANTGELFF. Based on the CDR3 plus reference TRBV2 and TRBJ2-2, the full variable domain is EPEVTQTPSHQVTQMGQEVILRCVPISNHLYFYWYRQILGQKVEFLVSFYNNEISEKSEIFDDQFSVERPDGSNFTLKIRSTKLEDSAMYFCASRRTSGRAANTGELFFGEGSRLTVL.

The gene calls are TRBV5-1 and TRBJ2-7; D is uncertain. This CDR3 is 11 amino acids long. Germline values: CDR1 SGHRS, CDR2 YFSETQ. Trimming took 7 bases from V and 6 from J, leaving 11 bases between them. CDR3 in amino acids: CASRNSAEQYF. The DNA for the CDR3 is TGCGCCAGCCGCAACAGTGCCGAGCAGTACTTC. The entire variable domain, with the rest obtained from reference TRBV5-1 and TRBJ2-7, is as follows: KAGVTQTPRYLIKTRGQQVTLSCSPISGHRSVSWYQQTPGQGLQFLFEYFSETQRNKGNFPGRFSGRQFSNSRSEMNVSTLELGDSALYLCASRNSAEQYFGPGTRLTVT.

CDR3 bases: TGTGCCACCAGCAGAGGGGACAGGGTTGCAGGCAATGAGCAGTTCTTC. This encodes CATSRGDRVAGNEQFF. J is TRBJ2-1 and V is TRBV15; 9 nucleotides match TRBD1. The CDR3 contains 16 residues. The germline CDR1 and CDR2 sequences are LNHNV and YYDKDF (reference sequence). V was clipped by 1 base and J by 6 bases; unmatched bases: 7.

This CDR3 reads CASSQVRSYEQYF. The DNA of the CDR3 is TGCGCCAGCAGCCAAGTTAGAAGCTACGAGCAGTACTTC. The chain has TRBV4-1 and TRBJ2-7; no clear D. The CDR3 consists of 13 residues. With 1 base removed from V and 3 bases from J, the gap between germline ends came to 7 bases. Germline V lookup: CDR1 MGHRA, CDR2 YSYEKL.

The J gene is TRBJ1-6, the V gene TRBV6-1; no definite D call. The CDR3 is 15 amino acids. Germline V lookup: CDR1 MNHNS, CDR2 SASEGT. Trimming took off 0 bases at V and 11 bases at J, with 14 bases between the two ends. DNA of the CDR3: TGTGCCAGCAGTGAAGCGGGCCAGGCTGCGCCACCCCTCCACTTT. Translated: CASSEAGQAAPPLHF.

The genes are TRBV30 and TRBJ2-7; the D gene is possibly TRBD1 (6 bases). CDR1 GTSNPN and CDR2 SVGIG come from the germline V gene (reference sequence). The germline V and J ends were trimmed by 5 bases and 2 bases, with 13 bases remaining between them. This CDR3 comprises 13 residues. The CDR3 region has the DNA TGTGCCTGGGTACGGACAGAGACCTACGAGCAGTACTTC. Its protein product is CAWVRTETYEQYF. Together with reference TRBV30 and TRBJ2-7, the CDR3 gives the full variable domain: SQTIHQWPATLVQPVGSPLSLECTVEGTSNPNLYWYRQAAGRGLQLLFYSVGIGQISSEVPQNLSASRPQDRQFILSSKKLLLSDSGFYLCAWVRTETYEQYFGPGTRLTVT.

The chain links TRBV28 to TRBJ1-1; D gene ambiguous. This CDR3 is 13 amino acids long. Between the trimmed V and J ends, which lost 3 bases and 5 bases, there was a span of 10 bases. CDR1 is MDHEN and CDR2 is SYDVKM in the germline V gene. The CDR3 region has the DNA TGTGCCAGCAGTTTGGGCCAGATGACTGAAGCTTTCTTT. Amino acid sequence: CASSLGQMTEAFF. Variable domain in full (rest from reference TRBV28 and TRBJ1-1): DVKVTQSSRYLVKRTGEKVFLECVQDMDHENMFWYRQDPGLGLRLIYFSYDVKMKEKGDIPEGYSVSREKKERFSLILESASTNQTSMYLCASSLGQMTEAFFGQGTRLTVV.

CDR3 DNA sequence: TGTGCCAGCAGCCGACAGTCCCTGGTTGGTGGTTCTGAAGCTTTCTTT. Its translation is CASSRQSLVGGSEAFF. This chain links TRBV7-9 with TRBJ1-1, with D possibly TRBD1 on 5 matching bases. Germline CDR1 reads SEHNR; CDR2 reads FQNEAQ (reference sequence). This CDR3 has 16 amino acids. V lost 5 bases and J 6 bases, leaving 22 bases between the germline ends.

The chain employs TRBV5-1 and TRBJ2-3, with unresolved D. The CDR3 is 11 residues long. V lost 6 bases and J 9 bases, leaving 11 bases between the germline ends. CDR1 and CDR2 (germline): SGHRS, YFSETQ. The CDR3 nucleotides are TGCGCCAGCAAGGTGGAGCGCACGCAGTATTTT. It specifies CASKVERTQYF.

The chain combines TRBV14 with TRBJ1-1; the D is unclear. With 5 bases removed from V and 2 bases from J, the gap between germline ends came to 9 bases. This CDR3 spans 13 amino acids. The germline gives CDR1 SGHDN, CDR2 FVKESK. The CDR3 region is CASSIGGNTEAFF. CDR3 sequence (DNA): TGTGCCAGCAGCATCGGAGGCAACACTGAAGCTTTCTTT.

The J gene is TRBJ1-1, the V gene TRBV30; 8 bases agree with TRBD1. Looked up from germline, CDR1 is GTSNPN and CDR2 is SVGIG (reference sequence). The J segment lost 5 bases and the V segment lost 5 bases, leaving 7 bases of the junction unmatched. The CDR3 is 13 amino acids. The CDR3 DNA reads TGTGCCTGGTGTCAGGGGGCCGGTACTGAAGCTTTCTTT. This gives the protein CAWCQGAGTEAFF.

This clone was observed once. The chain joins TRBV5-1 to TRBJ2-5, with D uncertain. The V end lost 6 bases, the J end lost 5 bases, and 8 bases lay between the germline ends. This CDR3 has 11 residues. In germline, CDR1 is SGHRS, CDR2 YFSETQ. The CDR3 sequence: CASTHGETQYF. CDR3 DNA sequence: TGCGCCAGCACCCACGGGGAGACCCAGTACTTC.